Below are 2 T cell receptor beta chains sequenced from a single sample in a study of T cells after yellow fever vaccination. TCRdb reprocessed the 5' RACE reads with MiXCR, giving one entry per CDR3 protein. The sample includes approximately 510,000 distinct CDR3 sequences, roughly 22% of them seen just once. The material sequenced was PBMCs, taken about 21 days after the first yellow fever vaccination. All receptors derive from a man between 18 and 29 years old who received the YFV17D yellow fever vaccine.

This clonotype was picked up a small number of times. V gene TRBV5-1 combines with J gene TRBJ2-7, with TRBD1 as a possible D gene (5 bases). Per the germline V gene, CDR1 is SGHRS and CDR2 is YFSETQ. This CDR3 comprises 13 residues. The V end lost 3 bases, the J end lost 5 bases, and 12 bases lay between the germline ends. Here the CDR3 reads CASSSRQFHEQYF. CDR3 sequence (DNA): TGCGCCAGCAGCTCCCGACAGTTCCACGAGCAGTACTTC.

This rearrangement joins TRBV4-1 to TRBJ1-4; D not resolved. The CDR3 loop spans 16 amino acids. Germline V gene lookup returns CDR1 MGHRA and CDR2 YSYEKL. The V gene lost 1 base and the J gene lost 3 bases, with 12 bases spanning the gap. The CDR3 nucleotides are TGCGCCAGCAGCCAAGTCAGACTGGCTCCTAATGAAAAACTGTTTTTT. As protein: CASSQVRLAPNEKLFF.